The present T cell receptor beta chain was sequenced within a study of blood T cells in healthy people across ages. This clonotype has a count of ten or more. Primed by a sample-barcoded 5' primer and a J-beta primer mix, a second PCR proceeded for about 6 to 12 cycles. TCRdb re-called the 5' RACE reads through MiXCR, storing one row per CDR3 protein. The sample carries some 730,000 distinct CDR3 sequences, about a fifth recorded once. This sequence originates from a man between 65 and 80 years old in good health. The sample taken for sequencing was blood.

CDR3 DNA sequence: TGTGCCAGCAGCTTTCCCGGGACATACAATGAGCAGTTCTTC. Protein product: CASSFPGTYNEQFF. The chain couples TRBV27 to TRBJ2-1, with D maybe TRBD1 (6 bases). The CDR3 consists of 14 residues. CDR1 is MNHEY, CDR2 SMNVEV, per germline (reference sequence). Trimming left V 6 bases short and J 4 bases short, with 13 bases between.